A selection of T cell receptor beta chains follows, all from one sample in a study of shared clonotypes between healthy human individuals. The table came from immunoSEQ multiplex PCR; TCRdb's copy has only in-frame clones and leaves some out. This table holds 2 million to 2.5 million clones, just under 95% found once. Sequencing used naive CD4+ T cells from PBMCs. These receptors were collected from a man aged 18 to 35 in good health. Some clones in this sample may be carry-over from other donors' samples. Each CDR3 is given with its conserved first and last residue. The order of the fields is CDR3 DNA, CDR3 protein, V gene, D gene, clone size, J gene. D genes are given only for firm matches. Rows may omit the clone size; those that give it use once, few, many or a size class.

DNA: TGTGCCAGCTCACCGACAGGGACCGAAAAACTGTTTTTT
CDR3: CASSPTGTEKLFF
V: TRBV18
D: TRBD1
size: -
J: TRBJ1-4

DNA: TGCAGCGTTGTCAGGGGCTACGAGCAGTACTTC
CDR3: CSVVRGYEQYF
V: TRBV29-1
D: -
size: -
J: TRBJ2-7

DNA: TGTGCCACCAGCAGAGGAAGTCTCTCGGCTGGGGCCAACGTCCTGACTTTC
CDR3: CATSRGSLSAGANVLTF
V: TRBV15
D: -
size: -
J: TRBJ2-6

DNA: TGTGCCAGCAGCTCTCCGGGACGGTTCTATGGCTACACCTTC
CDR3: CASSSPGRFYGYTF
V: TRBV28
D: -
size: -
J: TRBJ1-2

DNA: TGTGCCAGCTCACCACAACAGGGGCAGGGTGGAGAGACCCAGTACTTC
CDR3: CASSPQQGQGGETQYF
V: TRBV18
D: TRBD1
size: -
J: TRBJ2-5

DNA: TGTGCCAGCTCACCAGCTACATTCAGGTTCGCGGGAGGTTCCCACGAGCAGTACTTC
CDR3: CASSPATFRFAGGSHEQYF
V: TRBV18
D: TRBD2
size: -
J: TRBJ2-7

DNA: TGTGCCAGCCTTACAGAAAACTCTGGGGCCAACGTCCTGACTTTC
CDR3: CASLTENSGANVLTF
V: TRBV28
D: -
size: -
J: TRBJ2-6

DNA: TGTGCCAGCAGCCCCCGGGGAGGGGGTTACGAGCAGTACTTC
CDR3: CASSPRGGGYEQYF
V: TRBV7-9
D: -
size: -
J: TRBJ2-7

DNA: TGTGCCAGCAGTGTTACAGGGATCCATGGCTACACCTTC
CDR3: CASSVTGIHGYTF
V: TRBV27
D: -
size: -
J: TRBJ1-2

DNA: TGTGCCAGCAGAAACCGGGACAGTTATGGCTACACCTTC
CDR3: CASRNRDSYGYTF
V: TRBV6-5
D: TRBD1
size: -
J: TRBJ1-2

DNA: TGTGCCAGCAGTTTACGGGGGGACCTATATGGCTACACCTTC
CDR3: CASSLRGDLYGYTF
V: TRBV28
D: -
size: -
J: TRBJ1-2

DNA: TGCGCCAGCAGCCAAGTCCCCCTGGAAATTAACTATGGCTACACCTTC
CDR3: CASSQVPLEINYGYTF
V: TRBV4-1
D: -
size: -
J: TRBJ1-2

DNA: TGTGCCAGCAGCTTAGGCCTGGGGGAGACCCAGTACTTC
CDR3: CASSLGLGETQYF
V: TRBV11-3
D: -
size: -
J: TRBJ2-5

DNA: TGTGCCAGCTCAAAGCAGGGACAGTTTTCCAATGAGCAGTTCTTC
CDR3: CASSKQGQFSNEQFF
V: TRBV18
D: TRBD1
size: -
J: TRBJ2-1

DNA: TGTGCCAGCAGTGCGGGACCCCCGAACACCGGGGAGCTGTTTTTT
CDR3: CASSAGPPNTGELFF
V: TRBV2
D: -
size: -
J: TRBJ2-2

DNA: TGTGCCAGCAGCTTAACGGTTTATCTGTCCTACAATGAGCAGTTCTTC
CDR3: CASSLTVYLSYNEQFF
V: TRBV7-2
D: -
size: -
J: TRBJ2-1

DNA: TGTGCCAGCAGGCGACCGACAGGGTCCTACGAGCAGTACTTC
CDR3: CASRRPTGSYEQYF
V: TRBV28
D: TRBD1
size: -
J: TRBJ2-7

DNA: TGTGCCAGCAGTGAAGTATCTGGGATCGCGGCTTTCTTT
CDR3: CASSEVSGIAAFF
V: TRBV6-1
D: -
size: -
J: TRBJ1-1

DNA: TGTGCCAGCAGTTTCCCGGGTTCCCTCTTCTTC
CDR3: CASSFPGSLFF
V: TRBV28
D: -
size: -
J: TRBJ2-1

DNA: TGTGCCAGCAGCTTTGCGATCAATCAGCCCCAGCATTTT
CDR3: CASSFAINQPQHF
V: TRBV5-8
D: -
size: -
J: TRBJ1-5

DNA: TGTGCCAGCAGGCCCGGGACTAGCTCCTACAATGAGCAGTTCTTC
CDR3: CASRPGTSSYNEQFF
V: TRBV5-4
D: TRBD2
size: -
J: TRBJ2-1

DNA: TGTGCCAGCAGCTTAGGACAGGGAATTAAAGCTTTCTTT
CDR3: CASSLGQGIKAFF
V: TRBV7-8
D: TRBD1
size: -
J: TRBJ1-1

DNA: TGCAGCGTTGAATTAAAGAGTACCACGGAAGCTTTCTTT
CDR3: CSVELKSTTEAFF
V: TRBV29-1
D: -
size: -
J: TRBJ1-1

DNA: TGTGCCAGCAGCCTACCCCCTACAAACACTGAAGCTTTCTTT
CDR3: CASSLPPTNTEAFF
V: TRBV28
D: -
size: few
J: TRBJ1-1

DNA: TGTGCCAGCAGCTTGACCACGGACAATGAGCAGTTCTTC
CDR3: CASSLTTDNEQFF
V: TRBV5-6
D: -
size: once
J: TRBJ2-1

DNA: TGTGCCAGCAGCCTAACAGAAGAGACCCAGTACTTC
CDR3: CASSLTEETQYF
V: TRBV28
D: -
size: -
J: TRBJ2-5

DNA: TGTGCCAGCAGTACCTTCGGACAGGGTGACTACGAGCAGTACTTC
CDR3: CASSTFGQGDYEQYF
V: TRBV2
D: TRBD1
size: -
J: TRBJ2-7

DNA: TGTGCCACCTCCGGGGTAGATACGCAGTATTTT
CDR3: CATSGVDTQYF
V: TRBV28
D: -
size: -
J: TRBJ2-3

DNA: TGTGCCAGCAGCTTAATCGGCGGGTCTAACTATGGCTACACCTTC
CDR3: CASSLIGGSNYGYTF
V: TRBV7-3
D: -
size: -
J: TRBJ1-2

DNA: TGTGCTAGTGGTTTGAGCCTAGCGGTGGGCCCCAATGAGCAGTTCTTC
CDR3: CASGLSLAVGPNEQFF
V: TRBV12-5
D: TRBD2
size: -
J: TRBJ2-1

DNA: TGTGCCAGCAGCCGGGACAGCAAAGAGACCCAGTACTTC
CDR3: CASSRDSKETQYF
V: TRBV2
D: TRBD1
size: -
J: TRBJ2-5

DNA: TGTGCCAGCAGTTTTGGGGGGAGCAGGCGCACCGGGGAGCTGTTTTTT
CDR3: CASSFGGSRRTGELFF
V: TRBV6-5
D: -
size: -
J: TRBJ2-2

DNA: TGTGCCAGCAGCTTAGGGGCTAGCACAGATACGCAGTATTTT
CDR3: CASSLGASTDTQYF
V: TRBV7-3
D: -
size: -
J: TRBJ2-3